A selection of T cell receptor beta chains follows, all from one sample in a study of blood T cell repertoires in COVID-19. The repertoire was sequenced with immunoSEQ multiplex PCR; TCRdb's copy has only in-frame clones and lacks some. The table shows more than 80,000 clones, with around 87% occurring only once. Sequenced material: peripheral blood. The receptors here all came from a man aged 40-49 years with acute or convalescent COVID-19. CDR3s include the opening cysteine and the closing phenylalanine or tryptophan. The D gene is left open where the match is weak. The listing skips clone size in some rows; elsewhere it reads once, few, many or a size class.

d_call j_call v_call clone_size cdr3_nt cdr3_aa
TRBD1 TRBJ1-1 TRBV9 . TGTGCCAGCAGCGTAAATTCGTGGGACAGGGGATTAGACACTGAAGCTTTCTTT CASSVNSWDRGLDTEAFF
. TRBJ2-3 TRBV30 . TGTGCCTGCGCACCGGGCGGGCGCACAGATACGCAGTATTTT CACAPGGRTDTQYF
TRBD1 TRBJ1-6 TRBV2 . TGTGCCAGCAGTCCCACGGACAGGGGGGGATCACCCCTCCACTTT CASSPTDRGGSPLHF
TRBD1 TRBJ1-1 TRBV10-1 . TGCGCCAGCAGTGACCCTGGGACAGGGAACACTGAAGCTTTCTTT CASSDPGTGNTEAFF
. TRBJ2-1 TRBV6-5 once TGTGCCAGCAGTTGGGGGGATGAGCAGTTCTTC CASSWGDEQFF
TRBD1 TRBJ1-2 TRBV6-5 . TGTGCCAGCAGTACCCGGGACAGGGGTTCCGGCTACACCTTC CASSTRDRGSGYTF
TRBD1 TRBJ1-3 TRBV19 . TGTGCCAGTAGTCCAGGGACAGCTGGAAACACCATATATTTT CASSPGTAGNTIYF
TRBD2 TRBJ2-5 TRBV5-1 . TGCGCCAGCAGCGTGGGACTAGCGGAGACCCAGTACTTC CASSVGLAETQYF
. TRBJ2-2 TRBV3-1/TRBV3-2 . TGTGCCAGCAGCCCACTAGTTGGCACCGGGGAGCTGTTTTTT CASSPLVGTGELFF
. TRBJ2-5 TRBV29-1 . TGCAGCGTTACCGACAGAGTAGAGACCCAGTACTTC CSVTDRVETQYF
. TRBJ2-3 TRBV7-9 . TGTGCCAGCAGCCCGAGGACAGAGTATAGCACAGATACGCAGTATTTT CASSPRTEYSTDTQYF
TRBD1 TRBJ1-5 TRBV6-2/TRBV6-3 . TGTGCCAGCAGTTACTCTTTGGGACAGTTCAATCAGCCCCAGCATTTT CASSYSLGQFNQPQHF
. TRBJ2-2 TRBV27 . TGTGCCAGCCAGCAAGGGGCCGGGACACCGAACACCGGGGAGCTGTTTTTT CASQQGAGTPNTGELFF
. TRBJ1-2 TRBV6-2/TRBV6-3 . TGTGCCAGCAGTACCGACAGGTTTAACTATGGCTACACCTTC CASSTDRFNYGYTF
TRBD1 TRBJ1-5 TRBV12-5 . TGTGCTAGTGGACCTGGACAGGACCAAAGAAGCAATCAGCCCCAGCATTTT CASGPGQDQRSNQPQHF
TRBD1 TRBJ2-1 TRBV3-1/TRBV3-2 . TGTGCCAGCAGCCGGCAACTAGGGACAGGGGACAATGAGCAGTTCTTC CASSRQLGTGDNEQFF
. TRBJ1-2 TRBV7-2 once TGTGCCAGCAGAATGGGGGCCTATCACTTC CASRMGAYHF